This TCR beta chain is drawn from a study of blood T cell repertoires in COVID-19. Study background: PBMCs, B-cell-depleted T cells, or T cells provided the cDNA or gDNA that made up the material.

The junction had 12 bases not matched to a gene; V was cut back by 2 bases and J by 6 bases. Germline-derived CDR1 and CDR2 are ENHRY and SYGVKD. The CDR3 contains 17 residues. In the original workflow: Quantification of nucleated cells was approximated via reference gene primer amplification. Repertoires were generated with immunoSEQ multiplex PCR, while TCRdb's copy carries only in-frame clones and drops some. The V and J calls and clone size come from that table; D and trimming were worked out from the DNA. The sample gives about 33,000 clones, about 90% of which show up once; roughly 6.2% is in the top ten.

Specimen: peripheral blood. The chain links TRBV10-3 to TRBJ1-2; 10 nucleotides agree with TRBD1. The receptor comes from a human donor in a cohort sampled during active COVID-19. In DNA form, the CDR3 reads TGTGCCATCAGTGAGGCTACCGCGACAGGGGGCGATAATGGCTACACCTTC. Residues: CAISEATATGGDNGYTF.